The 11 T cell receptor beta chains in this list originate from one sample, sequenced in a study of control samples from healthy donors and cancer patients. The protocol was immunoSEQ multiplex PCR, while the TCRdb copy is restricted to in-frame clones and leaves out a portion. The sample has over 150,000 clones, around nine tenths seen once; the top ten hold 1.3% to 1.5%. Sequences were obtained from blood. These receptors all come from a man aged 30 to 45 in good health.

The V gene is TRBV2, the J gene TRBJ2-3; perhaps TRBD1 as D (5 bases). Germline V gene lookup returns CDR1 SNHLY and CDR2 FYNNEI. The CDR3 length is 14 residues. V lost 1 base and J 5 bases, leaving 10 bases between the germline ends. The CDR3 DNA is TGTGCCAGCAGTGAAGTCAGGGTAGGAGATACGCAGTATTTT. It yields the protein CASSEVRVGDTQYF.

The chain combines TRBV18 with TRBJ1-1; the D is unclear. This CDR3 spans 12 amino acids. V lost 10 bases and J 0 bases, leaving 9 bases between the germline ends. Germline-derived CDR1 and CDR2 are KGHSH and LQKENI. The CDR3 nucleotides read TGTGCCACCTCTACAGTGAACACTGAAGCTTTCTTT. This translates into CATSTVNTEAFF.

V and J are TRBV4-3 and TRBJ2-5; TRBD2 is a possible D gene (5 bases). The CDR3 loop spans 13 amino acids. Germline CDR1 is LGHNA and CDR2 is YSLEER. V was cut by 4 bases and J by 5 bases, with 11 bases left in between. The chain's CDR3 is CASSLTSGETQYF. CDR3 nucleotides: TGCGCCAGCAGCCTTACATCGGGGGAGACCCAGTACTTC.

This rearrangement joins TRBV15 to TRBJ2-2; D is perhaps TRBD2 (5 bases). CDR3 size: 16 residues. Trimming removed 5 bases at V and 0 bases at J, with 13 bases between. Germline V gives CDR1 LNHNV, CDR2 YYDKDF (reference sequence). The CDR3 sequence is CATSSLLTTNTGELFF. In DNA, the CDR3 is TGTGCCACCAGCTCTCTTCTGACTACGAACACCGGGGAGCTGTTTTTT.

The J gene is TRBJ1-1, the V gene TRBV12-3 or TRBV12-4; D is unresolved. The ends were cut back, 6 bases at V and 1 base at J, with 9 bases in the middle. The length of the CDR3 is 13 residues. CDR3 nucleotide sequence: TGTGCCAGCAGGGACGGACGGAACACTGAAGCTTTCTTT. The encoded protein is CASRDGRNTEAFF.

This clone appeared a single time. Written as DNA, the CDR3 is TGTGCCTGGAGTGCGGGGGGCGACACCGGGGAGCTGTTTTTT. Translation: CAWSAGGDTGELFF. The rearrangement joins TRBV30 to TRBJ2-2; TRBD2 is a possible D gene (7 bases). The CDR3 has 14 residues. The V gene lost 1 base and the J gene lost 3 bases, with 9 bases spanning the gap. Germline CDR1 GTSNPN, CDR2 SVGIG (reference sequence).

V and J are TRBV18 and TRBJ1-4; TRBD1 matches at 9 bases. CDR1 is KGHSH and CDR2 is LQKENI in the germline V gene. The CDR3 is 16 amino acids. The V segment lost 4 bases and the J segment 6 bases; nucleotides outside the gene matches: 9. For the CDR3, the DNA is TGTGCCAGCTCACTCACGCTACAGGGGGCGCATGAAAAACTGTTTTTT. Its protein product is CASSLTLQGAHEKLFF.

The gene calls are TRBV28 and TRBJ1-4, with D perhaps TRBD1 (5 bases). The CDR3 covers 14 residues. In germline, CDR1 is MDHEN, CDR2 SYDVKM. Between the trimmed V and J ends, which lost 8 bases and 8 bases, there was a span of 18 bases. CDR3 sequence (DNA): TGTGCCAGCCAGCGGGGCTACGCGCGGGAAAAACTGTTTTTT. Translating gives CASQRGYAREKLFF.

The rearrangement joins TRBV29-1 to TRBJ2-7, with D maybe TRBD2 (6 bases). Trimming removed 8 bases at V and 6 bases at J, with 26 bases between. The CDR3 runs to 15 residues. Germline CDR1 is SQVTM and CDR2 is ANQGSEA. CDR3 residues: CSSYRLADLISEQYF. DNA of the CDR3: TGCAGCTCCTATCGGTTAGCGGACCTTATCTCCGAGCAGTACTTC.

CDR3 DNA sequence: TGTGCCAGCAGCTTACCCCCAGGGACGGCCGACTACGAGCAGTACTTC. The encoded protein is CASSLPPGTADYEQYF. The gene calls are TRBV7-6 and TRBJ2-7, with D perhaps given as TRBD1 or TRBD2 (5 bases each). The CDR3 runs 16 residues. The germline gives CDR1 SGHVS, CDR2 FNYEAQ. Trimming removed 2 bases at V and 3 bases at J, with 17 bases between. Variable domain in full (rest from reference TRBV7-6 and TRBJ2-7): GAGVSQSPRYKVTKRGQDVALRCDPISGHVSLYWYRQALGQGPEFLTYFNYEAQQDKSGLPNDRFSAERPEGSISTLTIQRTEQRDSAMYRCASSLPPGTADYEQYFGPGTRLTVT.

This chain's CDR3 is CAWESQGNTEAFF. For the CDR3, the DNA is TGTGCCTGGGAGTCACAGGGGAACACTGAAGCTTTCTTT. The chain links TRBV30 to TRBJ1-1; TRBD1 might be the D (6 bases). Germline V gene lookup returns CDR1 GTSNPN and CDR2 SVGIG (reference sequence). V was cut by 5 bases and J by 1 base, with 11 bases left in between. This CDR3 is 13 amino acids long. Using reference TRBV30 and TRBJ1-1 for the parts outside the CDR3, the full variable domain is SQTIHQWPATLVQPVGSPLSLECTVEGTSNPNLYWYRQAAGRGLQLLFYSVGIGQISSEVPQNLSASRPQDRQFILSSKKLLLSDSGFYLCAWESQGNTEAFFGQGTRLTVV.